The clone carrying this T cell receptor (beta chain) was seen many times. What it binds is unknown. Unique molecular identifiers were incorporated during preparation of the TCRbeta library. TCRdb independently ran MiXCR on the PCR reads; one entry per CDR3 protein. The sample yields around 440,000 distinct CDR3 sequences, about 16% seen once. The sample originates from a study of T-cell reconstitution after alpha-beta-depleted transplantation in children. The CDR3 is 16 residues long. J was trimmed by 3 bases and V by 3 bases; bases with no gene match: 8. Germline V lookup: CDR1 SGHAT, CDR2 FQNNGV. Study-level results: T-cell numbers and diversity one year post-transplant derived largely from freshly generated T cells. Surviving thymic progenitors and recipient T cells were the source of high TCRbeta diversity at day 60 in some patients. About two months after transplant, alpha-beta T cells reportedly came from several hundred expanded graft clones.

The rearrangement uses TRBV11-2 and TRBJ2-1, with 7 nucleotides matching TRBD2. The material was PBMCs, mostly from graft donor cells, obtained 360 days after TCRalphabeta/CD19-depleted stem cell transplant. This receptor was taken from a boy under three years old who had a stem cell transplant for Wiskott-Aldrich syndrome, so the T cells may come from the graft donor. The CDR3 coding sequence is TGTGCCAGCAGCTTCGCGGGAGAGATTAGCTACAATGAGCAGTTCTTC. Its protein is CASSFAGEISYNEQFF.